This T cell receptor (beta chain) was sequenced in a study of blood T cell repertoires in COVID-19. Study as a whole: Both acute and convalescent COVID-19 samples were obtained from the United States, Italy and Spain. PBMCs, B-cell-depleted T cells, or T cells were the source of the cDNA or gDNA that made up the material.

As processed by the authors: Cell counts per sample came from amplifying reference gene primers. The protocol was immunoSEQ multiplex PCR, while the TCRdb copy is restricted to in-frame clones and leaves out a portion. V and J calls plus clone size are reproduced from that table; the DNA served to infer D and trimming. The sample consists of 35,000 to 45,000 clones, roughly 84% of them appearing once. V was pared by 4 bases and J by 10 bases, with 24 bases between. The CDR3 is made up of 17 amino acids. Germline assignment: CDR1 SGHRS and CDR2 YFSETQ. The rearrangement joins TRBV5-1 to TRBJ1-6, with a possible D match to TRBD1 (5 bases). Sample: peripheral blood. This TCR derives from a woman aged 80 or over with acute or convalescent COVID-19. The CDR3 bases are TGCGCCAGCAGCCCAACAGGAACCCTCGGGTTTGGCTCACCCCTCCACTTT. The encoded protein is CASSPTGTLGFGSPLHF.